This T cell receptor (beta chain) was obtained from a study of blood T cell repertoires in COVID-19. Overall study: Nucleic acid was either cDNA or gDNA, and it came from T cells, B-cell-depleted T cells, or PBMCs.

The junction had 7 bases not matched to a gene; V was cut back by 2 bases and J by 8 bases. In germline, CDR1 is SGHRS, CDR2 YFSETQ. The CDR3 is 15 amino acids. The repertoire was sequenced with immunoSEQ multiplex PCR; TCRdb's copy has only in-frame clones and lacks some. The sample records 90,000 or so clones, 85% to 90% being singletons. The chain joins TRBV5-1 to TRBJ1-4; TRBD1 agrees at 9 bases. The sample comprised peripheral blood. The sequence came from a woman over 75 with active or convalescent COVID-19. The DNA of the CDR3 is TGCGCCAGCAGCTTAACCGGGACAGGGAAGGAAAAACTGTTTTTT. Protein product: CASSLTGTGKEKLFF.